The rows below give T cell receptor beta chains drawn from one sample of a study of shared clonotypes between healthy human individuals. Profiling relied on immunoSEQ multiplex PCR, and the TCRdb table lists in-frame clones only, not all of them. The sample shows roughly 490,000 clones, 76% of them seen only once. The material sequenced was PBMCs. These receptors were taken from a woman between 40 and 55 years old in good health. Some clones in this sample may be carry-over from other donors' samples. CDR3s include the opening cysteine and the closing phenylalanine or tryptophan.

v_gene	j_gene	CDR3aa
TRBV18	TRBJ2-1	CASSPPGRGIQSEQFF
TRBV2	TRBJ2-5	CASSRTYQGTQYF
TRBV12-5	TRBJ1-5	CASGFSDQPQHF
TRBV29-1	TRBJ1-1	CSVGQLGGTEAFF
TRBV6-1	TRBJ2-1	CASSQTGLRDEQFF
TRBV28	TRBJ1-1	CASIPGDGSGIGAFF
TRBV10-2	TRBJ2-5	CASSDPGLAGGETQYF
TRBV5-5	TRBJ2-7	CASSLQGFYEQYF
TRBV18	TRBJ2-2	CASPGLETGELFF
TRBV30	TRBJ2-2	CAWSVLRDTGELFF
TRBV6-6	TRBJ1-2	CASSYEGQDYGYTF
TRBV7-2	TRBJ2-7	CASSPSSGRSYEQYF
TRBV28	TRBJ2-6	CASSIFILQGRRSGANVLTF
TRBV7-3	TRBJ2-5	CASNPPSESRTQYF
TRBV30	TRBJ2-3	CAWRQGAMRSTDTQYF
TRBV5-1	TRBJ1-2	CASSVRDENGYTF
TRBV28	TRBJ2-1	CASSRDLGTSAPFF
TRBV7-2	TRBJ2-5	CASSSGTRQETQYF
TRBV4-2	TRBJ2-3	CASSQGREPDTQYF
TRBV6-4	TRBJ2-3	CASREAPSTDTQYF
TRBV30	TRBJ1-5	CAWSQSNQPQHF
TRBV5-8	TRBJ1-1	CASSLEGRSNTEAFF
TRBV28	TRBJ1-1	CASRTPRTGGRRTEAFF
TRBV7-9	TRBJ1-1	CASSFSGQGTEAFF
TRBV11-3	TRBJ2-3	CASSLDGTDTQYF
TRBV5-1	TRBJ2-2	CAGSFTGSHTGELFF
TRBV5-1	TRBJ2-2	CASSFGTANTGELFF
TRBV30	TRBJ1-2	CAWSVTRLYGYTF
TRBV5-4	TRBJ2-6	CASRTNRIRSGANVLTF
TRBV9	TRBJ2-1	CASSVAGFSNEQFF
TRBV6-1	TRBJ1-2	CASSEAADRGFYGYTF
TRBV5-1	TRBJ1-2	CASSLAGRYGYTF
TRBV4-3	TRBJ2-2	CASSRVSGLAGGPRTGELFF
TRBV11-2	TRBJ1-1	CASSLGRTEPEAFF
TRBV5-8	TRBJ2-3	CASSLTITDTQYF
TRBV18	TRBJ2-7	CASSPPPGRETYEQYF
TRBV4-2	TRBJ1-1	CASSQGWYEAFF
TRBV29-1	TRBJ2-5	CSVRKRGNKETQYF
TRBV7-9	TRBJ2-3	CASSLDGREDTQYF
TRBV29-1	TRBJ1-1	CSVVRWGNTEAFF
TRBV7-2	TRBJ2-1	CASSLVVYYEQFF
TRBV6-1	TRBJ2-7	CASLKAGVYEQYF
TRBV28	TRBJ2-7	CASEGLAGEGYEQYF
TRBV6-1	TRBJ1-5	CASGQANNQPQHF
TRBV10-3	TRBJ2-7	CAISAGGLAAYEQYF
TRBV5-4	TRBJ2-4	CASSQGAALAKNIQYF
TRBV11-1	TRBJ2-3	CASSLAPGGVRGDTQYF
TRBV6-1	TRBJ2-7	CASSSQTLATYEQYF
TRBV5-4	TRBJ2-7	CASSLLSGRRDEQYF
TRBV6-1	TRBJ1-2	CASTPGRGNGYTF
TRBV5-1	TRBJ1-1	CASSPGRRNTEAFF
TRBV10-3	TRBJ2-7	CAISGQLYEQYF
TRBV28	TRBJ1-1	CASSLQGPGAFF
TRBV4-3	TRBJ2-2	CASSQENGGLNTGELFF
TRBV7-9	TRBJ2-3	CASSRGPLSTDTQYF
TRBV6-5	TRBJ2-5	CAARGEETQYF
TRBV28	TRBJ2-3	CASSPRGGSGEDTQYF